This TCR beta chain was captured by sequencing in a study of blood T cell repertoires in COVID-19. Per the authors' pipeline: Using reference gene primer amplification, nucleated cell counts were estimated. Method: immunoSEQ multiplex PCR; TCRdb's copy keeps in-frame clones and lacks some. V, J and clone size reflect that table, while D and trimming were determined from the DNA. The table records around 190,000 clones, 80% to 90% of them present only once. The CDR3 contains 15 residues. Per the germline V gene, CDR1 is SGHDT and CDR2 is YYEEEE. Trimming at V came to 1 base and at J to 4 bases, leaving 8 bases not matched to a gene.

This sequence joins TRBV5-6 and TRBJ2-7, with 7 nucleotides matching TRBD2. This receptor was identified in a man younger than 30 who had recovered from COVID-19. Sequences were obtained from peripheral blood. CDR3: CASSLRTRSAYEQYF. The CDR3 DNA is TGTGCCAGCAGCTTGCGGACTAGGTCCGCGTACGAGCAGTACTTC.